The clone carrying this T cell receptor (beta chain) has a handful of counts. Its target is unknown. The sample belongs to a study of beta chain features in type 1 diabetes. Whole-study context: Examined across all samples were about 99,000,000 sorted cells. General study results and limits: Shortening that was moderate but significant affected the TCRB CDR3s of Type 1 diabetes patients in all four CD4+ subsets.

Central memory, naive, regulatory and stem cell-like memory CD4+ cells were sorted by CD45RO/CCR7/CD25/CD127/CD95/CD27. Expressed TCRB transcripts got sequenced, as all isolated RNA was reverse transcribed. The data were produced by immunoSEQ multiplex PCR, yet TCRdb's version contains in-frame clones alone and is incomplete. This repertoire shows 680,000 or so clones, around 15% found once; its top ten account for less than 0.025%. This sequence was found in a man aged 18 to 29 with type 1 diabetes. The sequenced sample was naive CD4+ T cells from blood.

Written as DNA, the CDR3 is TGTGCCAGCAGCTTAGCTTTCGGCCCCCCGCAGTATTTT. This gives the protein CASSLAFGPPQYF. The J gene is TRBJ2-3, the V gene TRBV11-2, with unresolved D. From germline, CDR1 is SGHAT and CDR2 FQNNGV. The CDR3 runs to 13 residues. Trimming cost V 1 base and J 10 bases, with 12 bases left between them.